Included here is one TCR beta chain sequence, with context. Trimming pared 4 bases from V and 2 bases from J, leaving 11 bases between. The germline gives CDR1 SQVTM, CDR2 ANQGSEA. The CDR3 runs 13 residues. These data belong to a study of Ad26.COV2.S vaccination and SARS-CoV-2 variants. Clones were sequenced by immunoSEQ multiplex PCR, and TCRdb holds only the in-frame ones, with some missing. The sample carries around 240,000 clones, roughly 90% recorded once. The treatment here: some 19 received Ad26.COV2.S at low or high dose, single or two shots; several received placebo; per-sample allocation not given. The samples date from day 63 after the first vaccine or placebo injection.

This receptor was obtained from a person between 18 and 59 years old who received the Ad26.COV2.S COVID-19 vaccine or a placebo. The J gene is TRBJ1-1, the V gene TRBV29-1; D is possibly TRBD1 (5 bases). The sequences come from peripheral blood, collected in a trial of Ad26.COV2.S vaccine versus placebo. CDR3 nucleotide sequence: TGCAGCGTTGTGGGACGCCTAAACACTGAAGCTTTCTTT. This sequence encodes CSVVGRLNTEAFF. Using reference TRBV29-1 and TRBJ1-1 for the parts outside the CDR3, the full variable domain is SAVISQKPSRDICQRGTSLTIQCQVDSQVTMMFWYRQQPGQSLTLIATANQGSEATYESGFVIDKFPISRPNLTFSTLTVSNMSPEDSSIYLCSVVGRLNTEAFFGQGTRLTVV.